These 22 T cell receptor beta chains originate from one sample sequenced in a study of cytomegalovirus exposure and HLA in healthy donors. With 60 Vbeta and 13 Jbeta primers, the PCR was carried out. Produced via immunoSEQ multiplex PCR; TCRdb's table is partial and in-frame only. The table lists some 150,000 clones, more than 60% of them singletons. The sample taken for sequencing was PBMCs. These receptors originate from a woman aged 40 to 50 in good health and CMV-seronegative.

The chain joins TRBV7-6 to TRBJ2-5, with 7 nucleotides matching TRBD2. This CDR3 comprises 17 residues. Germline loops: CDR1 SGHVS, CDR2 FNYEAQ. After removal of 0 bases from V and 0 bases from J, the junction contained 7 bases not matched to a gene. CDR3 sequence: CASSLAGLADYQETQYF. The DNA of the CDR3 is TGTGCCAGCAGCTTAGCGGGTCTAGCGGACTACCAAGAGACCCAGTACTTC.

The chain is built from TRBV25-1 and TRBJ2-1, with D tentatively TRBD1 (5 bases). CDR1 is MGHDK and CDR2 is SYGVNS in the germline V gene. This CDR3 is built from 17 residues. V was pared by 3 bases and J by 4 bases, with 19 bases between. CDR3 sequence reads: CASSENKVRVSYNEQFF. CDR3 nucleotide sequence: TGTGCCAGCAGTGAGAACAAAGTCAGGGTATCATACAATGAGCAGTTCTTC.

V and J are TRBV2 and TRBJ2-3; 9 bases map to TRBD2. The CDR3 is 15 amino acids. Germline CDR1 SNHLY, CDR2 FYNNEI. The V and J ends lost 7 bases and 3 bases, in that order; junction bases with no gene match: 8. The CDR3 sequence is CASTGSGRITDTQYF. CDR3 in DNA: TGTGCCAGCACCGGAAGCGGGAGGATAACAGATACGCAGTATTTT.

This rearrangement joins TRBV6-1 to TRBJ1-2; perhaps TRBD1 as D (6 bases). Trimming removed 4 bases at V and 1 base at J, with 16 bases between. The CDR3 is 16 residues long. Looked up from germline, CDR1 is MNHNS and CDR2 is SASEGT. The CDR3 here is CASSGANRAGNYGYTF. CDR3 DNA: TGTGCCAGCAGTGGAGCTAACAGGGCGGGTAACTATGGCTACACCTTC.

The chain combines TRBV19 with TRBJ2-7; 8 nucleotides match TRBD2. V gave up 0 bases and J gave up 5 bases; unmatched junction bases: 12. In germline, CDR1 is LNHDA, CDR2 SQIVND (reference sequence). The CDR3 runs to 17 residues. CDR3 sequence reads: CASSIDLSGRAYNEQYF. The DNA for the CDR3 is TGTGCCAGTAGTATAGATCTATCCGGGAGGGCCTACAACGAGCAGTACTTC.

This clone was counted between two and nine times. The V call is TRBV5-1, the J call TRBJ1-2; D unclear. The ends were cut back, 4 bases at V and 4 bases at J, with 11 bases in the middle. The germline V gene encodes CDR1 SGHRS and CDR2 YFSETQ. CDR3 length equals 13 residues. Here the CDR3 reads CASSPAQAYGYTF. The CDR3, as DNA: TGCGCCAGCAGCCCGGCGCAGGCCTATGGCTACACCTTC.

This rearrangement joins TRBV28 to TRBJ2-3; 11 bases are shared with TRBD1. CDR3 length equals 15 residues. V was clipped by 4 bases and J by 5 bases; unmatched bases: 5. In germline, CDR1 is MDHEN, CDR2 SYDVKM. The CDR3 is CASSSPGQGGDTQYF. The DNA for the CDR3 is TGTGCCAGCAGTTCTCCGGGACAGGGGGGAGATACGCAGTATTTT.

The chain carries TRBV27 and TRBJ2-3; 13 bases are a match to TRBD2. The CDR3 runs to 16 residues. CDR1 is MNHEY and CDR2 is SMNVEV in the germline V gene (reference sequence). V gave up 7 bases and J gave up 1 base; unmatched junction bases: 5. The CDR3 DNA is TGTGCCAGCACCAGGACTAGCGGGGGAGGCACAGATACGCAGTATTTT. Translating it yields CASTRTSGGGTDTQYF.

The V and J genes are TRBV28 and TRBJ2-7, with 8 bases fitting TRBD1. Per germline, CDR1 MDHEN and CDR2 SYDVKM. The CDR3 runs 13 residues. V shed 7 bases, J shed 4 bases, and the junction held 6 bases outside the gene matches. The CDR3 reads CASTLDRAYEQYF. The CDR3 nucleotides read TGTGCCAGCACCCTGGACAGGGCATACGAGCAGTACTTC.

J is TRBJ1-1 and V is TRBV7-9, with D unclear. V was cut by 6 bases and J by 1 base, with 12 bases left in between. The CDR3 spans 14 residues. CDR1 SEHNR and CDR2 FQNEAQ come from the germline V gene (reference sequence). The CDR3 bases are TGTGCCAGCAGGAGAATGGGAGGGAACACTGAAGCTTTCTTT. This encodes CASRRMGGNTEAFF.

This sequence joins TRBV21-1 and TRBJ2-7; the D segment call TRBD2 is taken from the table without a DNA check. TRBV21-1 is given as a pseudogene. This CDR3 region has 17 residues. This CDR3 is CASSKDRGPGLANEQYF. CDR3 DNA sequence: TGTGCCAGCAGCAAAGATAGGGGGCCGGGACTAGCGAACGAGCAGTACTTC.

This clone was found a few times. The V call is TRBV11-3, the J call TRBJ2-7, with D possibly being TRBD2 (6 bases). The V gene lost 5 bases and the J gene lost 6 bases, with 14 bases spanning the gap. The CDR3 has 13 amino acids. CDR1 and CDR2 (germline): SGHNT, YENEEA. The CDR3 region has the DNA TGTGCCAGCAGCGTGAGGCTAGCGCGCGAGCAGTACTTC. Its protein product is CASSVRLAREQYF.

CDR3 coding DNA: TGCAGCGTTGTGAAGGGGGCGCGGGAGACCCAGTACTTC. Translating gives CSVVKGARETQYF. The chain recombines TRBV29-1 with TRBJ2-5, with 7 nucleotides matching TRBD1. The junction had 7 bases not matched to a gene; V was cut back by 4 bases and J by 5 bases. The length of the CDR3 is 13 residues. Germline CDR1 SQVTM, CDR2 ANQGSEA. Full variable domain (outside the CDR3, taken from reference TRBV29-1 and TRBJ2-5): SAVISQKPSRDICQRGTSLTIQCQVDSQVTMMFWYRQQPGQSLTLIATANQGSEATYESGFVIDKFPISRPNLTFSTLTVSNMSPEDSSIYLCSVVKGARETQYFGPGTRLLVL.

The J gene is TRBJ2-3, the V gene TRBV7-9; a weak D match, TRBD2 (5 bases). V was cut by 3 bases and J by 2 bases, with 15 bases left in between. The germline CDR1 and CDR2 sequences are SEHNR and FQNEAQ (reference sequence). The CDR3 consists of 16 residues. CDR3 sequence (DNA): TGTGCCAGCAGCTTTTGGACTGACTTGTTCACAGATACGCAGTATTTT. It codes for CASSFWTDLFTDTQYF.

The chain uses TRBV28 and TRBJ1-2; D might be TRBD1 (6 bases). The CDR3 contains 13 residues. Germline CDR1 and CDR2: MDHEN and SYDVKM. The CDR3: CAQSQGTNYGYTF. CDR3 nucleotide sequence: TGTGCTCAAAGTCAGGGGACAAACTATGGCTACACCTTC.

In its sample, this clone was seen a few times. This chain links TRBV6-1 with TRBJ1-4; 7 nucleotides agree with TRBD1. This CDR3 contains 13 residues. Unmatched junction bases numbered 3, after V lost 8 bases and J lost 3 bases. Germline assignment: CDR1 MNHNS and CDR2 SASEGT. CDR3 coding DNA: TGTGCCAGCGCCGGGACAGCTAATGAAAAACTGTTTTTT. Translation gives CASAGTANEKLFF.

The chain employs TRBV6-5 and TRBJ2-5, with 9 nucleotides matching TRBD2. Trimming removed 10 bases from V and 0 bases from J; junction bases left unmatched: 9. Germline V gene lookup returns CDR1 MNHEY and CDR2 SVGAGI. The CDR3 length is 15 residues. Written as DNA, the CDR3 is TGTGCCACCCTAGGGGCGGGGGGGAACCAAGAGACCCAGTACTTC. This translates into CATLGAGGNQETQYF.

DNA for the CDR3: TGTGCCAGTAGCCATGGACAGGCTACCAATCAGCCCCAGCATTTT. This gives the protein CASSHGQATNQPQHF. The chain couples TRBV19 to TRBJ1-5; 7 bases align to TRBD1. There are 15 residues in the CDR3. V lost 6 bases and J lost 3; bases outside the gene matches: 8. Germline V CDR1 and CDR2: LNHDA, SQIVND (reference sequence).

The chain has TRBV5-1 and TRBJ2-5, with 7 bases that match TRBD1. The CDR3 is 14 amino acids. The V segment lost 4 bases and the J segment 5 bases; nucleotides outside the gene matches: 8. The germline V gene has CDR1 SGHRS and CDR2 YFSETQ. CDR3 protein: CASSPGQAAETQYF. The CDR3 bases are TGCGCCAGCAGCCCCGGACAGGCAGCGGAGACCCAGTACTTC.

J is TRBJ1-4 and V is TRBV5-1; 7 positions match TRBD1. The CDR3 is 14 amino acids. V shed 0 bases and J 7 bases; nucleotides not matched to a gene: 3. CDR1 is SGHRS and CDR2 is YFSETQ in the germline V gene. The CDR3 DNA reads as TGCGCCAGCAGCTTGGAGGGGGCGGGTGAAAAACTGTTTTTT. Translated: CASSLEGAGEKLFF.

The CDR3 is CASSGGGVGYGGYTF. CDR3 DNA sequence: TGTGCCAGCAGCGGAGGTGGAGTTGGATATGGCGGCTACACCTTC. The chain uses TRBV9 and TRBJ1-2; D remains ambiguous. The length of the CDR3 is 15 residues. Germline loops: CDR1 SGDLS, CDR2 YYNGEE. V lost 3 bases, J lost 8 bases, and 20 bases lay in between.

This chain connects TRBV6-1 to TRBJ2-1; D perhaps matches TRBD1 (6 bases). This CDR3 has 16 amino acids. Germline V gives CDR1 MNHNS, CDR2 SASEGT. Trimming took off 4 bases at V and 6 bases at J, with 19 bases between the two ends. As DNA, the CDR3 is TGTGCCAGCAGTGTACAGGGTATCTCTATGGCCAATGAGCAGTTCTTC. As protein: CASSVQGISMANEQFF.